This record covers a single TCR beta chain. Antigen: not known. This specimen belongs to a study of OX40 agonist ivuxolimab in advanced cancers. It was autoimmune disease history or systemic immunosuppression that excluded patients. Samples were taken at baseline and on day 1 of cycles 4 and 7. The CDR3 runs to 13 residues. Germline lookup yields CDR1 SSHAT and CDR2 FNYEAQ (reference sequence). Trimming pared 4 bases from V and 4 bases from J, leaving 10 bases between. Clones were sequenced by immunoSEQ multiplex PCR, and TCRdb holds only the in-frame ones, with some missing. Found here are tens of thousands of clones, about nine tenths of them singletons; the top ten hold 0.38%. Study results and caveats: There were, on average, more expanded clones in CD8+ T cells than in CD4+. Clonal expansion among partial responders at 0.1-3.0 mg/kg ranked near the lowest.

The sample was CD4+ or CD8+ T cells sorted from blood, taken in a trial of the OX40 agonist ivuxolimab. The chain combines TRBV7-7 with TRBJ1-1; D is unresolved. The source is an adult with an advanced solid tumor such as melanoma, head and neck, liver or kidney cancer. The CDR3 is CASSSLPSTEAFF. In DNA form, the CDR3 reads TGTGCCAGCAGCTCCCTACCGTCCACTGAAGCTTTCTTT.